The present entry profiles one T cell receptor (beta chain) with its context. Its antigen is not yet known. There are no base qualities to consult, and no much larger clone falls within one base. Patients with a history of autoimmune disease or receiving systemic immunosuppression were excluded from the trial. In every dose cohort, peripheral blood was drawn for TCR sequencing at baseline, cycle 4 day 1, and cycle 7 day 1. Samples were obtained from an open-label, multicenter, first-in-human phase I dose-escalation trial of ivuxolimab. Adults with locally advanced or metastatic head and neck squamous cell, hepatocellular, melanoma or renal cell carcinoma were enrolled in the trial. Before TCR sequencing, CD4+ and CD8+ T cells were separately sorted from peripheral blood. The V and J ends are trimmed by 1 base and 8 bases, leaving 20 bases between them. CDR1 and CDR2, looked up from the germline V gene, are MGHRA and YSYEKL. The CDR3 runs 17 amino acids, cysteine and phenylalanine included. The sequence is cut down to CDR3 DNA, 51 bases in frame from base 1.

For sequencing of the TCRbeta CDR3 region, genomic DNA was extracted from the sorted cells. The immunoSEQ Assay was used to sequence the TCRbeta CDR3 regions. As stored in TCRdb, this immuneACCESS dataset retains in-frame rearrangements with V and J assigned. A fraction of the clones does not appear; measured against another copy, unresolved V genes explain less than half of the discrepancy, and the remainder lacks a known reason. The sample profile shows roughly 76,000 clones; 91% of them were found once. Clones ranked in the top ten supply about 2.1% of the sample. This record belongs to a study of OX40 agonist ivuxolimab in advanced cancers. With respect to the entire study: Ivuxolimab was a fully human IgG2 agonistic monoclonal antibody targeting the costimulatory receptor OX40 (CD134). Intravenous ivuxolimab was administered to patients every 2 weeks at six dose levels: 0.01, 0.1, 0.3, 1.5, 3 and 10 mg/kg. Of the approximately 54 dose-escalation patients, hepatocellular carcinoma was present in about 19, melanoma in around 15, renal cell carcinoma in 9 and head and neck cancer in 9. In the dose-escalation cohort, 70% to 90% of patients were male, and the mean age was 60 years with a range of roughly 23 to 90. Prior anti-PD-1, anti-PD-L1 or anti-CTLA-4 therapy was permitted, and checkpoint inhibitors had been received by 40% to 50% of dose-escalation patients. Partial responses occurred in three dose-escalation patients, of whom one had hepatocellular carcinoma and two had cutaneous melanoma. The purpose of peripheral TCRbeta sequencing was to test whether ivuxolimab changed TCR sequence diversity and led to clonal T-cell expansion. The paper describes the monotherapy dose-escalation part (N ≈ 51 patients) of the phase I trial of ivuxolimab.

The paper's findings and limits, for the study overall: Which antigens the clonally expanded peripheral T cells were specific for was not determined. On average, CD8+ T cells showed more expanded clones than CD4+ T cells after ivuxolimab. In the 0.1-3.0 mg/kg groups, partial responders had among the lowest normalized peripheral clonal expansion, particularly in CD8+ T cells. Low levels of normalized T-cell clonal expansion were also seen in some patients who did not respond. Clonal expansion of both CD4+ and CD8+ blood T cells was observed from baseline to week 6 at doses 0.1 to 3.0 mg/kg.

The chain uses TRBV4-1 and TRBJ1-4, with TRBD1 perhaps the D gene, on 5 matching bases. This receptor was taken from an adult with an advanced solid tumor such as melanoma, head and neck, liver or kidney cancer. The material was CD4+ or CD8+ T cells sorted from blood, obtained in a trial of the OX40 agonist ivuxolimab. The CDR3 in this case is CASSQGGRAGGGEKLFF. The bases read TGCGCCAGCAGCCAAGGCGGCAGGGCGGGTGGCGGAGAAAAACTGTTTTTT.